This is a list of T cell receptor beta chains from one sample in a study of cytomegalovirus exposure and HLA in healthy donors. The data were produced by immunoSEQ multiplex PCR, yet TCRdb's version contains in-frame clones alone and is incomplete. The repertoire has 150,000 to 200,000 clones, over 80% of them found once; the top ten carry about 4%. Sequences were obtained from PBMCs. All receptors derive from a man in his forties or fifties in good health and CMV-seropositive. The CDR3 runs from the conserved cysteine through the conserved F or W. Fields, in order: J gene, clone size, D gene, V gene, CDR3 DNA, CDR3 protein. D genes are given only for firm matches. Some rows mark clone size as missing; the rest say once, few, many or name a class of expanded clone.

J gene: TRBJ1-1; clone size: NA; D gene: NA; V gene: TRBV7-6; CDR3 DNA: TGTGCCAGCAGCCTCTTCGGGGGAAGCGGCACTGAAGCTTTCTTT; CDR3 protein: CASSLFGGSGTEAFF
J gene: TRBJ1-4; clone size: once; D gene: NA; V gene: TRBV18; CDR3 DNA: TGTGCCAGTTCCAGGGGCAGAGGGGAAAAACTGTTTTTT; CDR3 protein: CASSRGRGEKLFF
J gene: TRBJ2-3; clone size: NA; D gene: NA; V gene: TRBV11-2; CDR3 DNA: TGTGCCAGCAGCTCTAGCACAGATACGCAGTATTTT; CDR3 protein: CASSSSTDTQYF
J gene: TRBJ2-7; clone size: NA; D gene: TRBD2; V gene: TRBV18; CDR3 DNA: TGTGCCAGCTCACCACTTGTTTTAGCGGGAGCCCACGAGCAGTACTTC; CDR3 protein: CASSPLVLAGAHEQYF
J gene: TRBJ2-7; clone size: few; D gene: NA; V gene: TRBV6-5; CDR3 DNA: TGTGCCAGCAGTTATACGACGGGCGAGCAGTACTTC; CDR3 protein: CASSYTTGEQYF
J gene: TRBJ1-1; clone size: NA; D gene: TRBD1; V gene: TRBV13; CDR3 DNA: TGTGCCACCCCGAAATACAGGGGGTTGAACACTGAAGCTTTCTTT; CDR3 protein: CATPKYRGLNTEAFF
J gene: TRBJ1-1; clone size: few; D gene: NA; V gene: TRBV13; CDR3 DNA: TGTGCCAGCAGCTTAGAGCCAGGGAACACTGAAGCTTTCTTT; CDR3 protein: CASSLEPGNTEAFF
J gene: TRBJ1-4; clone size: NA; D gene: NA; V gene: TRBV6-4; CDR3 DNA: TGTGCCAGCAGTGCGTTGGCCAGGGCGACCCCAAATGAAAAACTGTTTTTT; CDR3 protein: CASSALARATPNEKLFF
J gene: TRBJ2-6; clone size: NA; D gene: NA; V gene: TRBV5-1; CDR3 DNA: TGCGCCAGCAGCTTCCAGACAGGATCCTCTGGGGCCAACGTCCTGACTTTC; CDR3 protein: CASSFQTGSSGANVLTF
J gene: TRBJ2-7; clone size: NA; D gene: TRBD2; V gene: TRBV7-6; CDR3 DNA: TGTGCCAGCAGCCCTGGGACTAGCGACTCCTACGAGCAGTACTTC; CDR3 protein: CASSPGTSDSYEQYF
J gene: TRBJ2-7; clone size: NA; D gene: TRBD1; V gene: TRBV7-3; CDR3 DNA: TGTGCCAGCAGCCCCGGGACAGGGGTCCTCGCCGAGCAGTACTTC; CDR3 protein: CASSPGTGVLAEQYF
J gene: TRBJ2-2; clone size: NA; D gene: TRBD2; V gene: TRBV11-2; CDR3 DNA: TGTGCCAGCAGCCGCGGGGGGACCACCGGGGAGCTGTTTTTT; CDR3 protein: CASSRGGTTGELFF
J gene: TRBJ2-7; clone size: NA; D gene: TRBD1; V gene: TRBV27; CDR3 DNA: TGTGCCAGCAGCCGCGGGACAGGGTTCTACGAGCAGTACTTC; CDR3 protein: CASSRGTGFYEQYF
J gene: TRBJ1-3; clone size: NA; D gene: NA; V gene: TRBV2; CDR3 DNA: TGTGCCAGCAGTGATCTTACCCTCCGAGGCACCATATATTTT; CDR3 protein: CASSDLTLRGTIYF
J gene: TRBJ2-7; clone size: NA; D gene: TRBD1; V gene: TRBV14; CDR3 DNA: TGTGCCAGCAGCCGGGGACAGGGGGACTACGAGCAGTACTTC; CDR3 protein: CASSRGQGDYEQYF
J gene: TRBJ1-5; clone size: NA; D gene: NA; V gene: TRBV6-1; CDR3 DNA: TGTGCCAGCAGTGTCCCGGGACACTTAATCGGGAATCAGCCCCAGCATTTT; CDR3 protein: CASSVPGHLIGNQPQHF
J gene: TRBJ1-2; clone size: NA; D gene: TRBD1; V gene: TRBV27; CDR3 DNA: TGTGCCAGCAGTTTTACAGGGGGCGACTATGGCTACACCTTC; CDR3 protein: CASSFTGGDYGYTF
J gene: TRBJ1-2; clone size: NA; D gene: NA; V gene: TRBV2; CDR3 DNA: TGTGCCAGCAGTGAAGCGGTAGGTGGGGCTCGCGGCTACACCTTC; CDR3 protein: CASSEAVGGARGYTF
J gene: TRBJ2-3; clone size: NA; D gene: NA; V gene: TRBV5-1; CDR3 DNA: TGCGCCAGCCGCCAGGGGAGCACAGATACGCAGTATTTT; CDR3 protein: CASRQGSTDTQYF
J gene: TRBJ1-1; clone size: NA; D gene: NA; V gene: TRBV10-3; CDR3 DNA: TGTGCCATCAGTGAAGGAGTTGAAGCTTTCTTT; CDR3 protein: CAISEGVEAFF
J gene: TRBJ2-1; clone size: NA; D gene: NA; V gene: TRBV11-2; CDR3 DNA: TGTGCCAGCAGCTTGGAGGGCCACAATGAGCAGTTCTTC; CDR3 protein: CASSLEGHNEQFF
J gene: TRBJ1-2; clone size: NA; D gene: NA; V gene: TRBV28; CDR3 DNA: TGTGCCAGCAGTTTTTGGTCGGCAGGGGCCGCTGGGGGTGACTATGGCTACACCTTC; CDR3 protein: CASSFWSAGAAGGDYGYTF
J gene: TRBJ2-5; clone size: NA; D gene: NA; V gene: TRBV30; CDR3 DNA: TGTGCCTGGAGTGTTCTAGGGGGAGTTGAGACCCAGTACTTC; CDR3 protein: CAWSVLGGVETQYF
J gene: TRBJ2-7; clone size: NA; D gene: NA; V gene: TRBV13; CDR3 DNA: TGTGCCAGCAGCCGCAGGGGGGCAGGGGCAACCTACGAGCAGTACTTC; CDR3 protein: CASSRRGAGATYEQYF
J gene: TRBJ1-5; clone size: NA; D gene: NA; V gene: TRBV28; CDR3 DNA: TGTGCCAGCAGTCCGCAGCCGGGAAAGAGCCTTAGCAATCAGCCCCAGCATTTT; CDR3 protein: CASSPQPGKSLSNQPQHF
J gene: TRBJ2-7; clone size: NA; D gene: TRBD1; V gene: TRBV7-3; CDR3 DNA: TGTGCCAGCAGCATCGAAGGGACAGGTCTCTACGAGCAGTACTTC; CDR3 protein: CASSIEGTGLYEQYF
J gene: TRBJ1-2; clone size: NA; D gene: TRBD1; V gene: TRBV27; CDR3 DNA: TGTGCCAGCAGTTTCAGACAGGGGGGATATGGCTACACCTTC; CDR3 protein: CASSFRQGGYGYTF
J gene: TRBJ2-1; clone size: NA; D gene: NA; V gene: TRBV7-9; CDR3 DNA: TGTGCCAGCAGCTTAGGATCGGGACTGCCATACAATGAGCAGTTCTTC; CDR3 protein: CASSLGSGLPYNEQFF
J gene: TRBJ2-2; clone size: NA; D gene: NA; V gene: TRBV29-1; CDR3 DNA: TGCCGACTGAGAGCGGCGAACACCGGGGAGCTGTTTTTT; CDR3 protein: CRLRAANTGELFF
J gene: TRBJ1-5; clone size: few; D gene: NA; V gene: TRBV4-2; CDR3 DNA: TGTGCCAGCAGCAAGTCAGATCAGCCCCAGCATTTT; CDR3 protein: CASSKSDQPQHF
J gene: TRBJ2-5; clone size: NA; D gene: TRBD1; V gene: TRBV6-5; CDR3 DNA: TGTGCCAGCAGTTACCAAGGGACAGATCAAGAGACCCAGTACTTC; CDR3 protein: CASSYQGTDQETQYF
J gene: TRBJ2-3; clone size: NA; D gene: TRBD2; V gene: TRBV4-2; CDR3 DNA: TGTGCCAGCAGCCAAGCGGGGGGGTTCACAGATACGCAGTATTTT; CDR3 protein: CASSQAGGFTDTQYF
J gene: TRBJ2-5; clone size: few; D gene: NA; V gene: TRBV6-5; CDR3 DNA: TGTGCCAGCAGTTACGGCTTCAGGGTGGAGGGGACCCAGTACTTC; CDR3 protein: CASSYGFRVEGTQYF
J gene: TRBJ1-2; clone size: NA; D gene: NA; V gene: TRBV13; CDR3 DNA: TGTGCCAGCAGCTTAGTTAGCTATGGCTACACCTTC; CDR3 protein: CASSLVSYGYTF
J gene: TRBJ2-7; clone size: NA; D gene: NA; V gene: TRBV5-1; CDR3 DNA: TGCGCCAGCTCTAAGGGGTACGAGCAGTACTTC; CDR3 protein: CASSKGYEQYF
J gene: TRBJ2-7; clone size: NA; D gene: TRBD2; V gene: TRBV5-4; CDR3 DNA: TGTGCCAGCAGCTTGGTCGGGACTAGCGGCTACGAGCAGTACTTC; CDR3 protein: CASSLVGTSGYEQYF
J gene: TRBJ1-1; clone size: NA; D gene: TRBD1; V gene: TRBV27; CDR3 DNA: TGTGCCAGCAGACTTTGGGGCATACTCCTTGACAGGGAGGATCCTGAAGCTTTCTTT; CDR3 protein: CASRLWGILLDREDPEAFF
J gene: TRBJ2-3; clone size: once; D gene: TRBD2; V gene: TRBV11-2; CDR3 DNA: TGTGCCAGCAGCTTAGGAGCTAGCGGGGGGTACACAGATACGCAGTATTTT; CDR3 protein: CASSLGASGGYTDTQYF
J gene: TRBJ1-5; clone size: NA; D gene: NA; V gene: TRBV28; CDR3 DNA: TGTGCCAGCAGTTCGGGGGGCAATCAGCCCCAGCATTTT; CDR3 protein: CASSSGGNQPQHF
J gene: TRBJ1-5; clone size: NA; D gene: TRBD1; V gene: TRBV10-1; CDR3 DNA: TGCGCCAGCAGTGGTCCGGGGCAGGGGGCAGGTGTGGTCTTCCAGCATTTT; CDR3 protein: CASSGPGQGAGVVFQHF
J gene: TRBJ1-2; clone size: few; D gene: TRBD1; V gene: TRBV7-9; CDR3 DNA: TGTGCCAGCAGCTGGACAGGGCTTTCCTATGGCTACACCTTC; CDR3 protein: CASSWTGLSYGYTF
J gene: TRBJ1-5; clone size: NA; D gene: NA; V gene: TRBV18; CDR3 DNA: TGTGCCAGCTCACCCACCCCAGGAGGGGCCGGTAGCAATCAGCCCCAGCATTTT; CDR3 protein: CASSPTPGGAGSNQPQHF
J gene: TRBJ1-2; clone size: few; D gene: NA; V gene: TRBV18; CDR3 DNA: TGTGCCAGCTCACCCCCTAGTGTGGGCTATGGCTACACCTTC; CDR3 protein: CASSPPSVGYGYTF
J gene: TRBJ1-6; clone size: NA; D gene: TRBD1; V gene: TRBV28; CDR3 DNA: TGTGCCAGCAGTGCTTACAGGGGATCGAATTCACCCCTCCACTTT; CDR3 protein: CASSAYRGSNSPLHF
J gene: TRBJ2-4; clone size: NA; D gene: TRBD1; V gene: TRBV7-9; CDR3 DNA: TGTGCCAGCAGCTTACCTCCGGGACAGGGGGCATCAAAAAACATTCAGTACTTC; CDR3 protein: CASSLPPGQGASKNIQYF